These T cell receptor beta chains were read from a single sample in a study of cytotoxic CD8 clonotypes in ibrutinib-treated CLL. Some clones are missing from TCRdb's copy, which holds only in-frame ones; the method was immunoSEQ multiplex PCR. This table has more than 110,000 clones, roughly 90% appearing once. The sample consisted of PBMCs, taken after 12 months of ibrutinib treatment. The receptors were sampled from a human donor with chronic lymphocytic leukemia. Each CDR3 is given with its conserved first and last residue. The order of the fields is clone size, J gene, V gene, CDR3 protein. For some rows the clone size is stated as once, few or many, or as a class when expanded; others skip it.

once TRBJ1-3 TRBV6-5 CASSYVGGPGNTIYF
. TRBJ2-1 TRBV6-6 CASSYFRGGRGEEQFF
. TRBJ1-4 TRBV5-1 CASSSGQGGEKLFF
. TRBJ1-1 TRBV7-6 CASSFATGDSIWVGRGTEAFF
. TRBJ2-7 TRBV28 CASRGGLAVYEQYF
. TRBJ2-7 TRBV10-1 CASSERRSSYEQYF
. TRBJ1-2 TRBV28 CASSPNPGGYTF
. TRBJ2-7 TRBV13 CASSLRLMTGTRIRYEQYF
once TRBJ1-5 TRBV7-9 CASSFYGGQNQPQHF
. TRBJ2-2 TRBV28 CASSSGAGELFF
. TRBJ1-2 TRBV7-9 CASSSGTVYGYTF
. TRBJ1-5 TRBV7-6 CASSKETSNQPQHF
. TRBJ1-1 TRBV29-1 CSVGRVPNTEAFF
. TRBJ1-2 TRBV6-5 CASSYRAGGGYTF
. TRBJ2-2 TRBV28 CASSPHAGVHGELFF
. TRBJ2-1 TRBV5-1 CASSLTAGGPENEQFF
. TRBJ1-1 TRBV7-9 CAGERGGNTEAFF
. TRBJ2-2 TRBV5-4 CASSPSLVRANTGELFF